The present T cell receptor (beta chain) was sequenced within a study of blood T cell repertoires in COVID-19. Across the study: From T cells, B-cell-depleted T cells, or PBMCs came the material, which was cDNA or gDNA.

V was pared by 2 bases and J by 5 bases, with 11 bases between. Germline CDR1 and CDR2: SGHKS and YYEKEE (reference sequence). The length of the CDR3 is 13 residues. This table comes from immunoSEQ multiplex PCR, and its TCRdb copy is limited to in-frame clones, with some not included. This sample has some 180,000 clones, with 76% found just once. The sequence came from a woman between 45 and 60 years old with active or convalescent COVID-19. Sequenced material: peripheral blood. This rearrangement joins TRBV5-5 to TRBJ2-7, with D maybe TRBD2 (6 bases). This CDR3 is CASSFLGEDEQYF. In DNA, the CDR3 is TGTGCCAGCAGCTTTCTCGGGGAGGACGAGCAGTACTTC.